This TCR beta chain stems from a study of beta chain features in type 1 diabetes. V was trimmed by 3 bases and J by 4 bases, leaving 11 bases between them. The CDR3 spans 14 residues. The germline V gene has CDR1 SNHLY and CDR2 FYNNEI. This clone has just a few counts. Reverse transcription of all isolated RNA meant that expressed TCRB transcripts were sequenced. Profiling relied on immunoSEQ multiplex PCR, and the TCRdb table lists in-frame clones only, not all of them. The sample records under 300,000 clones, roughly 8% being singletons. Sequenced: central memory CD4+ T cells from blood. The chain uses TRBV2 and TRBJ2-3; D gene unclear. The receptor was isolated from a woman in her late teens or twenties in good health. The CDR3 region is CASSDSPGADTQYF. CDR3 coding DNA: TGTGCCAGCAGTGATAGCCCTGGGGCAGATACGCAGTATTTT.